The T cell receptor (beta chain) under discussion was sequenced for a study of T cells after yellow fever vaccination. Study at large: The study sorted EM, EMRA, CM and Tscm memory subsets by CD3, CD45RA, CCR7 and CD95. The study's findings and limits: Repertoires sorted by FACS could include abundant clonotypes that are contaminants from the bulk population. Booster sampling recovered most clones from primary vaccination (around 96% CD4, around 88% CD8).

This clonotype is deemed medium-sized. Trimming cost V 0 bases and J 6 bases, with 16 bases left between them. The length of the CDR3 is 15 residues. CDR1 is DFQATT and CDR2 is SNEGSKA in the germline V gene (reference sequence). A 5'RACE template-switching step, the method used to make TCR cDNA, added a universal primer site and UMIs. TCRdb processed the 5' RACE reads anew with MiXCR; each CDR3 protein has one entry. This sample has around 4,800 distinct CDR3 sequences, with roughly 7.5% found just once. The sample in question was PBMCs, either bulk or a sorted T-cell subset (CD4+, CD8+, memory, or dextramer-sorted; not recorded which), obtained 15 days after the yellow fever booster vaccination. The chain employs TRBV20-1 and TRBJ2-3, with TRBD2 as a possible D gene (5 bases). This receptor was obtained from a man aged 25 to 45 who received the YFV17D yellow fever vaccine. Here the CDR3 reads CSARDLRDWEDTQYF. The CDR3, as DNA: TGCAGTGCTAGAGATCTGAGGGATTGGGAGGATACGCAGTATTTT.